This T cell receptor (beta chain) was retrieved from a study of CD8 T cells in ankylosing spondylitis. The study, taken as a whole, reports: Significant enrichment of disease-linked clones was reported in matched ankylosing spondylitis synovial fluid. Characteristic, it appeared, of ankylosing spondylitis blood was a TCR beta motif of about eight highly homologous variants. Certain motif variants had earlier appeared in reactive arthritis synovial fluid and blood.

Quantitative 5'-RACE with molecular barcodes generated TCR beta libraries. TCRdb reprocessed the 5' RACE reads via MiXCR and lists one record per CDR3 protein. This sample has under 450,000 distinct CDR3 sequences; around 20% occur once, and the top ten carry 10% to 15%. Deletions cut 3 bases from V and 4 bases from J, with 17 bases between. This CDR3 has 16 amino acids. The germline gives CDR1 SNHLY, CDR2 FYNNEI. On this clonotype: Its specificity is unknown.

This chain uses TRBV2 with TRBJ2-3; D is unclear. This TCR was recovered from a male donor with ankylosing spondylitis or in good health (not recorded which). Sequencing was performed on blood, either unsorted or a sorted T cell fraction (not recorded which). CDR3 DNA sequence: TGTGCCAGCAGTGACCCCCTAGTTTACGAGGCAGATACGCAGTATTTT. Its protein product is CASSDPLVYEADTQYF.